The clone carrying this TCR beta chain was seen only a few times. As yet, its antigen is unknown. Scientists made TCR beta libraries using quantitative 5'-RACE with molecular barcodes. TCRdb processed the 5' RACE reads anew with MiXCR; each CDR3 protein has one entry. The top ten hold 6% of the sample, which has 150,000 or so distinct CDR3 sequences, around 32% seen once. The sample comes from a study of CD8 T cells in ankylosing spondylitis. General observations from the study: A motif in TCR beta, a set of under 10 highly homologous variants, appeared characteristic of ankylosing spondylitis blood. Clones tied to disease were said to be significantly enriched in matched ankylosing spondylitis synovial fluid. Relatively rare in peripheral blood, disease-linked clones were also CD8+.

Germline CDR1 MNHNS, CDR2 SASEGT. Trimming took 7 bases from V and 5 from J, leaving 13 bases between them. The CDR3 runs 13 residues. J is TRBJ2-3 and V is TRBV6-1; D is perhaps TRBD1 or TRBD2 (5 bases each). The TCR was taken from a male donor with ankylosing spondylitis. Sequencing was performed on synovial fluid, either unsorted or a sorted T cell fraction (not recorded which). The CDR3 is CASTRLGVDTQYF. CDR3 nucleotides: TGTGCCAGCACTCGGTTGGGGGTAGATACGCAGTATTTT.